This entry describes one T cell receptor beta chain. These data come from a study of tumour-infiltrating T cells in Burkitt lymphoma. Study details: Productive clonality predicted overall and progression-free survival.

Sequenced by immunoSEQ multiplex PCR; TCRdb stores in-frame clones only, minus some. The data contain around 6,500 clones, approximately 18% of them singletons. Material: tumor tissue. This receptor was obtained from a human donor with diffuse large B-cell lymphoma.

This chain's CDR3 is CASSVGGSTGELFF. DNA of the CDR3: TGTGCCAGCAGCGTTGGGGGTAGCACCGGGGAGCTGTTTTTT. The chain carries TRBV9 and TRBJ2-2, with D perhaps being TRBD1 or TRBD2 (5 bases each). CDR3 size: 14 residues. Looked up from germline, CDR1 is SGDLS and CDR2 is YYNGEE. Trimming shortened V by 2 bases and J by 4 bases, and 9 bases separated the two germline ends.